These 16 T cell receptor beta chains originate from one sample sequenced in a study of blood T cell repertoires in COVID-19. Some clones are missing from TCRdb's copy, which holds only in-frame ones; the method was immunoSEQ multiplex PCR. The sample yields some 300,000 clones, around 90% seen once. Sequenced: peripheral blood. The receptor set was obtained from a man between 18 and 29 years old with active or convalescent COVID-19.

This clone showed up just once. The V and J genes are TRBV9 and TRBJ1-3; TRBD1 matches 7 bases. There are 16 residues in the CDR3. Germline trimming cut 3 bases from V and 3 bases from J; bases unmatched to any gene: 9. CDR1 is SGDLS and CDR2 is YYNGEE in the germline V gene. Written as DNA, the CDR3 is TGTGCCAGCAGCGCCGGCTCCCAGGGGGGTGGAAACACCATATATTTT. It specifies CASSAGSQGGGNTIYF.

The chain recombines TRBV9 with TRBJ1-6; no reliable D call. Per germline, CDR1 SGDLS and CDR2 YYNGEE. The CDR3 consists of 14 residues. Deletions cut 0 bases from V and 10 bases from J, with 11 bases between. CDR3 sequence (DNA): TGTGCCAGCAGCGTAGGCAGGCTATCCTCACCCCTCCACTTT. Amino acids: CASSVGRLSSPLHF.

This chain links TRBV2 with TRBJ2-1, with D perhaps matching TRBD2 (5 bases). Germline values: CDR1 SNHLY, CDR2 FYNNEI. The CDR3 sequence is 12 residues long. Trimming took 11 bases from V and 0 from J, leaving 8 bases between them. The CDR3 loop is CASGISYNEQFF. In DNA, the CDR3 is TGTGCCTCCGGGATCTCCTACAATGAGCAGTTCTTC. Supplemented by reference TRBV2 and TRBJ2-1, the full variable domain reads EPEVTQTPSHQVTQMGQEVILRCVPISNHLYFYWYRQILGQKVEFLVSFYNNEISEKSEIFDDQFSVERPDGSNFTLKIRSTKLEDSAMYFCASGISYNEQFFGPGTRLTVL.

The chain combines TRBV5-1 with TRBJ2-7; 16 bases map to TRBD2. The CDR3 is 17 amino acids. The ends lost 3 bases at V and 2 bases at J; junction bases unmatched: 5. CDR1 SGHRS and CDR2 YFSETQ come from the germline V gene. The CDR3 region is CASSSGTSGGGPYEQYF. DNA of the CDR3: TGCGCCAGCAGCTCCGGGACTAGCGGGGGGGGCCCCTACGAGCAGTACTTC.

The chain has TRBV18 and TRBJ2-7; the match to TRBD1 covers 8 bases. The length of the CDR3 is 16 residues. Trimming at V came to 6 bases and at J to 3 bases, leaving 13 bases not matched to a gene. Germline loops: CDR1 KGHSH, CDR2 LQKENI. The CDR3 sequence: CASSFLAGRGLYEQYF. The DNA for the CDR3 is TGTGCCAGCTCCTTCCTGGCAGGCAGGGGGCTCTACGAGCAGTACTTC.

The chain is built from TRBV6-4 and TRBJ1-2, with D hard to call. V was trimmed by 8 bases and J by 6 bases, leaving 13 bases between them. The germline CDR1 and CDR2 sequences are MRHNA and SNTAGT. CDR3 length equals 12 residues. CDR3 amino acids: CASRGPSDGYTF. CDR3 sequence (DNA): TGTGCCAGCCGGGGTCCTAGCGATGGCTACACCTTC.

The chain has TRBV19 and TRBJ2-3; TRBD2 is a possible D gene (6 bases). V was cut by 4 bases and J by 0 bases, with 11 bases left in between. The CDR3 has 15 amino acids. Germline V gives CDR1 LNHDA, CDR2 SQIVND (reference sequence). CDR3 sequence (DNA): TGTGCCAGTAGTAGTGCCGGGACTAGCACAGATACGCAGTATTTT. It yields the protein CASSSAGTSTDTQYF. The full variable domain, in which reference TRBV19 and TRBJ2-3 provide the parts outside the CDR3, is DGGITQSPKYLFRKEGQNVTLSCEQNLNHDAMYWYRQDPGQGLRLIYYSQIVNDFQKGDIAEGYSVSREKKESFPLTVTSAQKNPTAFYLCASSSAGTSTDTQYFGPGTRLTVL.

The chain uses TRBV6-6 and TRBJ1-3, with unresolved D. Germline V gene sequence: CDR1 MNHNY, CDR2 SVGAGI (reference sequence). Deletions cut 7 bases from V and 8 bases from J, with 9 bases between. The CDR3 consists of 11 residues. DNA of the CDR3: TGTGCCAGCACTAGGTCGCACACCATATATTTT. Protein: CASTRSHTIYF.

Turning to this clone: Its ends do not fully match the called genes, so a read error is possible. The chain couples TRBV4-3 to TRBJ2-7, with D possibly being TRBD1 (6 bases). Germline CDR1 reads LGHNA; CDR2 reads YSLEER. This CDR3 comprises 15 residues. In DNA form, the CDR3 reads TGCCCCAGCAGCCGCCGCCCCCTACAGGGAGACGAGCAGTACTTC. Amino acids: CPSSRRPLQGDEQYF.

The V call is TRBV19, the J call TRBJ2-7, with D perhaps TRBD1 (5 bases). The germline gives CDR1 LNHDA, CDR2 SQIVND (reference sequence). Trimming cost V 3 bases and J 6 bases, with 15 bases left between them. The CDR3 has 14 amino acids. Here the CDR3 reads CASSMGQGTGEQYF. CDR3 nucleotide sequence: TGTGCCAGTAGTATGGGGCAGGGCACTGGCGAGCAGTACTTC.

Here the CDR3 reads CASSASGGFYNEQFF. CDR3 nucleotide sequence: TGTGCCAGCAGCGCTAGCGGGGGGTTTTACAATGAGCAGTTCTTC. The gene calls are TRBV7-9 and TRBJ2-1, with TRBD2 matching over 11 bases. J gave up 4 bases and V 5 bases, and 4 bases lay outside the gene matches. This CDR3 has 15 amino acids. Germline V CDR1 and CDR2: SEHNR, FQNEAQ (reference sequence).

The chain carries TRBV7-9 and TRBJ1-6; D gene unclear. V lost 3 bases and J lost 3, with 6 bases in between. CDR3 length equals 14 residues. Germline V gene data show CDR1 as SEHNR and CDR2 as FQNEAQ (reference sequence). The CDR3, as DNA: TGTGCCAGCAGCTTCGAGTTCTATAATTCACCCCTCCACTTT. Translation: CASSFEFYNSPLHF.

The J gene is TRBJ2-5, the V gene TRBV13, with D tentatively TRBD2 (5 bases). Germline-derived CDR1 and CDR2 are PRHDT and FYEKMQ (reference sequence). The CDR3 covers 18 residues. Trimming took 4 bases from V and 5 from J, leaving 26 bases between them. CDR3 coding DNA: TGTGCCAGCAGCTCCGCTTCGTCCCCGGGAATTATTGGGGAGACCCAGTACTTC. Translated: CASSSASSPGIIGETQYF.

CDR3 region: CASSYRDRGDQPQHF. CDR3 coding DNA: TGTGCCAGTAGCTACCGGGACAGGGGGGATCAGCCCCAGCATTTT. The chain couples TRBV19 to TRBJ1-5, with 11 bases fitting TRBD1. The CDR3 contains 15 residues. Germline V lookup: CDR1 LNHDA, CDR2 SQIVND (reference sequence). The V gene end was trimmed by 6 bases and the J gene end by 5 bases; junction bases not matched to a gene: 6. The full variable domain, completed using reference TRBV19 and TRBJ1-5, is DGGITQSPKYLFRKEGQNVTLSCEQNLNHDAMYWYRQDPGQGLRLIYYSQIVNDFQKGDIAEGYSVSREKKESFPLTVTSAQKNPTAFYLCASSYRDRGDQPQHFGDGTRLSIL.

The J gene is TRBJ2-3, the V gene TRBV5-1, with D perhaps TRBD1 (5 bases). V lost 1 base and J lost 6, with 12 bases in between. Germline CDR1 and CDR2: SGHRS and YFSETQ. The CDR3 consists of 14 residues. CDR3 protein: CASSLTGVTDTQYF. The CDR3 DNA reads TGCGCCAGCAGCTTGACAGGAGTAACCGATACGCAGTATTTT.

This chain links TRBV28 with TRBJ2-1; D ambiguous. Germline CDR1 and CDR2: MDHEN and SYDVKM. V was clipped by 6 bases and J by 6 bases, with 24 bases between them. This CDR3 is built from 17 residues. The CDR3 region is CASSQFQTFRGSNEQFF. In DNA, the CDR3 is TGTGCCAGCAGCCAATTTCAGACCTTCCGAGGTAGCAATGAGCAGTTCTTC.